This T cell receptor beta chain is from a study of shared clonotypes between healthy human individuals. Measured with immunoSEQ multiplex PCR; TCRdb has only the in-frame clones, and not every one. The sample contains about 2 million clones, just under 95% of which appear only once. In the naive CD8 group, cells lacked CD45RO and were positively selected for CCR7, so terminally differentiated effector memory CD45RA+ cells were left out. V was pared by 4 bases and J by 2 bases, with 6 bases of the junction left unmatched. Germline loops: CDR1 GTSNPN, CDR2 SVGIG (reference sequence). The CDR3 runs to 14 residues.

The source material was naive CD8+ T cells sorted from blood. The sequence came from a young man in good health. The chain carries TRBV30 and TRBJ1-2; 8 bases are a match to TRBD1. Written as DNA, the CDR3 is TGTGCCTGGACACCGGACAGGGAGAACTATGGCTACACCTTC. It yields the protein CAWTPDRENYGYTF.